One sample yielded the 20 T cell receptor beta chains listed below, sequenced in a study of blood T cell repertoires in COVID-19. Sequencing used immunoSEQ multiplex PCR; TCRdb keeps in-frame clones, though not all of them. The sample yields about 82,000 clones, 75% to 85% seen once. The source material was peripheral blood. The receptors originated from a woman in her thirties or forties with active or convalescent COVID-19.

V is TRBV24-1 and J is TRBJ1-2; 8 bases line up with TRBD1. This CDR3 is 12 amino acids long. Trimming removed 9 bases from V and 6 bases from J; junction bases left unmatched: 5. Per germline, CDR1 KGHDR and CDR2 SFDVKD. CDR3 sequence: CATSSTGDGYTF. The CDR3 DNA is TGTGCCACCTCGTCGACAGGGGATGGCTACACCTTC.

V and J are TRBV11-2 and TRBJ2-7; 13 positions match TRBD2. Germline CDR1 and CDR2: SGHAT and FQNNGV. V lost 3 bases and J lost 5; bases outside the gene matches: 4. The CDR3 has 15 residues. CDR3 loop: CASSFQTSGGNEQYF. The CDR3 nucleotides are TGTGCCAGCAGCTTCCAGACTAGCGGGGGGAACGAGCAGTACTTC.

The DNA of the CDR3 is TGTGCCAGCAGTTTACGGGAACGGAACACTGAAGCTTTCTTT. This codes for CASSLRERNTEAFF. The gene calls are TRBV6-5 and TRBJ1-1; D remains unclear. The CDR3 extends over 14 amino acids. The ends were cut back, 4 bases at V and 1 base at J, with 10 bases in the middle. The germline CDR1 and CDR2 sequences are MNHEY and SVGAGI.

The chain recombines TRBV18 with TRBJ1-1; the D is unclear. Germline V gene lookup returns CDR1 KGHSH and CDR2 LQKENI. This CDR3 comprises 14 residues. V dropped 4 bases and J dropped 0 bases, with 9 bases sitting between them. CDR3 nucleotide sequence: TGTGCCAGCTCACTCCGGGATATGAACACTGAAGCTTTCTTT. It translates to CASSLRDMNTEAFF.

The table lists this clone with a few counts. The gene calls are TRBV5-6 and TRBJ1-2; perhaps TRBD1 as D (5 bases). The CDR3 length is 13 residues. Germline-derived CDR1 and CDR2 are SGHDT and YYEEEE. Trimming shortened V by 4 bases and J by 7 bases, and 14 bases separated the two germline ends. CDR3 amino acids: CASSQAGVAGYTF. CDR3 DNA: TGTGCCAGCAGCCAGGCGGGGGTTGCTGGCTACACCTTC.

The chain has TRBV12-3 or TRBV12-4 and TRBJ2-7; 7 bases map to TRBD1. The ends lost 6 bases at V and 4 bases at J; junction bases unmatched: 3. This CDR3 is built from 12 residues. This chain's CDR3 is CASRRTGYEQYF. The CDR3 DNA sequence: TGTGCCAGCAGACGGACAGGTTACGAGCAGTACTTC.

The V gene is TRBV24-1, the J gene TRBJ2-5; D might be TRBD1 (6 bases). This CDR3 is 15 amino acids long. The V end lost 4 bases, the J end lost 2 bases, and 13 bases lay between the germline ends. Germline V CDR1 and CDR2: KGHDR, SFDVKD. DNA for the CDR3: TGTGCCACCAGTGACGCCTTAGGGGGTCAAGAGACCCAGTACTTC. Its translation is CATSDALGGQETQYF.

V usage is TRBV28 and J usage is TRBJ1-6, with TRBD1 matching over 8 bases. J gave up 8 bases and V 6 bases, and 0 bases lay outside the gene matches. This CDR3 is 12 amino acids long. The germline CDR1 and CDR2 sequences are MDHEN and SYDVKM. The DNA for the CDR3 is TGTGCCAGCAGGACAGGGGATTCACCCCTCCACTTT. This encodes CASRTGDSPLHF. The whole variable domain, remainder taken from reference TRBV28 and TRBJ1-6, is DVKVTQSSRYLVKRTGEKVFLECVQDMDHENMFWYRQDPGLGLRLIYFSYDVKMKEKGDIPEGYSVSREKKERFSLILESASTNQTSMYLCASRTGDSPLHFGNGTRLTVT.

The chain is built from TRBV2 and TRBJ1-1; the D gene is possibly TRBD1 (5 bases). The CDR3 loop spans 14 amino acids. V dropped 3 bases and J dropped 3 bases, with 11 bases sitting between them. The V gene's germline CDR1 is SNHLY and CDR2 FYNNEI. In DNA form, the CDR3 reads TGTGCCAGCAGTGAGGGGGGGACGGACACTGAAGCTTTCTTT. Its protein is CASSEGGTDTEAFF.

The chain joins TRBV29-1 to TRBJ1-5; D remains unclear. Between the trimmed V and J ends, which lost 4 bases and 2 bases, there was a span of 12 bases. In germline, CDR1 is SQVTM, CDR2 ANQGSEA. CDR3 size: 14 residues. Here the CDR3 DNA reads TGCAGCGTTGTTACGTCCGAGCGCAATCAGCCCCAGCATTTT. This codes for CSVVTSERNQPQHF. The whole variable domain, filled in from reference TRBV29-1 and TRBJ1-5, reads SAVISQKPSRDICQRGTSLTIQCQVDSQVTMMFWYRQQPGQSLTLIATANQGSEATYESGFVIDKFPISRPNLTFSTLTVSNMSPEDSSIYLCSVVTSERNQPQHFGDGTRLSIL.

This clone was detected a few times. CDR3 region: CASSPGGQETQYF. The CDR3 coding sequence is TGTGCCAGCAGCCCCGGGGGTCAAGAGACCCAGTACTTC. The chain joins TRBV11-3 to TRBJ2-5; a weak D match, TRBD2 (6 bases). The CDR3 contains 13 residues. V lost 5 bases, J lost 2 bases, and 9 bases lay in between. Germline V gene data show CDR1 as SGHNT and CDR2 as YENEEA. The whole variable domain, remainder taken from reference TRBV11-3 and TRBJ2-5, is EAGVVQSPRYKIIEKKQPVAFWCNPISGHNTLYWYLQNLGQGPELLIRYENEEAVDDSQLPKDRFSAERLKGVDSTLKIQPAELGDSAVYLCASSPGGQETQYFGPGTRLLVL.

The chain carries TRBV4-1 and TRBJ1-1; 12 bases agree with TRBD1. CDR3 size: 16 residues. Germline V gives CDR1 MGHRA, CDR2 YSYEKL. After removal of 1 base from V and 7 bases from J, the junction contained 7 bases not matched to a gene. Here the CDR3 reads CASSQVPGQGAGEAFF. The CDR3, as DNA: TGCGCCAGCAGCCAAGTGCCGGGACAGGGGGCGGGTGAAGCTTTCTTT.

The chain joins TRBV5-1 to TRBJ2-2; D gene ambiguous. The CDR3 covers 14 residues. Germline V gene data show CDR1 as SGHRS and CDR2 as YFSETQ. With 5 bases removed from V and 2 bases from J, the gap between germline ends came to 10 bases. The CDR3: CASREQYNTGELFF. In nucleotides, the CDR3 is TGCGCCAGCAGGGAACAGTATAACACCGGGGAGCTGTTTTTT. Complete variable domain (other parts from reference TRBV5-1 and TRBJ2-2): KAGVTQTPRYLIKTRGQQVTLSCSPISGHRSVSWYQQTPGQGLQFLFEYFSETQRNKGNFPGRFSGRQFSNSRSEMNVSTLELGDSALYLCASREQYNTGELFFGEGSRLTVL.

The chain joins TRBV18 to TRBJ2-7; 14 bases fit TRBD2. CDR3 length equals 15 residues. V was clipped by 6 bases and J by 7 bases; unmatched bases: 8. Germline CDR1 KGHSH, CDR2 LQKENI. This CDR3 is CASSPQTSGRGEQYF. As DNA, the CDR3 is TGTGCCAGCTCTCCCCAGACTAGCGGGAGGGGAGAGCAGTACTTC.

The V gene is TRBV6-6, the J gene TRBJ1-5; no definite D call. With 7 bases removed from V and 2 bases from J, the gap between germline ends came to 12 bases. Germline CDR1 is MNHNY and CDR2 is SVGAGI (reference sequence). This CDR3 spans 14 amino acids. CDR3 DNA sequence: TGTGCCAGCAAGGAGGGTTTGGGCAATCAGCCCCAGCATTTT. Protein sequence: CASKEGLGNQPQHF.

The rearrangement links TRBV3-1 (or the pseudogene TRBV3-2) to TRBJ2-7; TRBD1 matches 9 bases. V shed 6 bases and J 2 bases; nucleotides not matched to a gene: 8. Germline V lookup: CDR1 LGHDT, CDR2 YNNKEL (reference sequence). The CDR3 sequence is 15 residues long. The CDR3 bases are TGTGCCAGCAGAAATACAGGGGGCTTGGCCTACGAGCAGTACTTC. Translating it yields CASRNTGGLAYEQYF.

This clone was recorded once. The rearrangement uses TRBV6-5 and TRBJ1-1; D is uncertain. V lost 6 bases and J 1 base, leaving 9 bases between the germline ends. The germline V gene encodes CDR1 MNHEY and CDR2 SVGAGI. The CDR3 covers 13 residues. CDR3 nucleotides: TGTGCCAGCAGCTTTCAGGAGAACACTGAAGCTTTCTTT. Encoded protein: CASSFQENTEAFF.

This clone was recorded only once. The chain is built from TRBV4-3 and TRBJ2-2, with no clear D. CDR3 size: 15 residues. V lost 0 bases and J 1 base, leaving 6 bases between the germline ends. The germline V gene encodes CDR1 LGHNA and CDR2 YSLEER. The CDR3: CASSQDLWNTGELFF. The CDR3 coding sequence is TGCGCCAGCAGCCAAGATCTCTGGAACACCGGGGAGCTGTTTTTT.

The genes are TRBV4-3 and TRBJ1-1, with a weak D call TRBD1 (5 bases). The CDR3 is 13 residues long. The V end lost 3 bases, the J end lost 1 base, and 6 bases lay between the germline ends. CDR1 and CDR2 (germline): LGHNA, YSLEER. The CDR3 sequence is CASSHQGNTEAFF. CDR3 DNA: TGCGCCAGCAGCCACCAGGGGAACACTGAAGCTTTCTTT.

The chain is built from TRBV5-4 and TRBJ2-7, with a weak D call TRBD1 (7 bases). The CDR3 consists of 13 residues. Germline-derived CDR1 and CDR2 are SGHNT and YYREEE (reference sequence). V was pared by 2 bases and J by 5 bases, with 11 bases between. CDR3 DNA sequence: TGTGCCAGCAGCTTCACAGGGGAGGACGAGCAGTACTTC. Translation gives CASSFTGEDEQYF. Together with reference TRBV5-4 and TRBJ2-7, the CDR3 gives the full variable domain: ETGVTQSPTHLIKTRGQQVTLRCSSQSGHNTVSWYQQALGQGPQFIFQYYREEENGRGNFPPRFSGLQFPNYSSELNVNALELDDSALYLCASSFTGEDEQYFGPGTRLTVT.